This TCR beta chain was found in a study of TIL therapy for anti-PD-1-resistant metastatic lung cancer. V lost 5 bases, J lost 5 bases, and 4 bases stayed unmatched. CDR3 length: 15 amino acids. Germline lookup yields CDR1 SGHVS and CDR2 FQNEAQ. Documented time point: pre-treatment sample, taken before nivolumab and TIL therapy. Pleural nodules or supraclavicular lymph nodes made up most of the excised metastases sampled. The libraries were made with immunoSEQ v3. The repertoire was sequenced with immunoSEQ multiplex PCR; TCRdb's copy has only in-frame clones and lacks some. Of tens of thousands of clones in the sample, around 64% were seen once.

Sequenced material: tumor tissue, taken at baseline. The J gene is TRBJ2-1, the V gene TRBV7-8; 12 nucleotides line up with TRBD2. The receptor's source is a person between 25 and 79 years old with non-small cell lung cancer. The CDR3 protein is CASSGRLAGDNEQFF. The CDR3, as DNA: TGTGCCAGCAGCGGTAGACTAGCGGGGGACAATGAGCAGTTCTTC.